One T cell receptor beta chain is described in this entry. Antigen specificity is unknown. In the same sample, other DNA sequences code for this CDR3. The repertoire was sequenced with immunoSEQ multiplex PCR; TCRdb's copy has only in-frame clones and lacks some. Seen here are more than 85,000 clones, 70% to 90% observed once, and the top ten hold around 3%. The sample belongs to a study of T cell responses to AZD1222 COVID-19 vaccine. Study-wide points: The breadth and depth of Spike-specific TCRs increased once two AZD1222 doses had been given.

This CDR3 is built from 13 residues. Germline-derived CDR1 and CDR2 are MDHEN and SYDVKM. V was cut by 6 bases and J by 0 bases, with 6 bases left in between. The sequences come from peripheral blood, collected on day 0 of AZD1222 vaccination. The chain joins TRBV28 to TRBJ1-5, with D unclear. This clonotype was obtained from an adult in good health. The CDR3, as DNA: TGTGCCAGCAGGCTCGATAGCAATCAGCCCCAGCATTTT. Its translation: CASRLDSNQPQHF.